This T cell receptor (beta chain) was sequenced in a study of T cells in Graves' hyperthyroidism and ophthalmopathy (dated by TCRdb to about 2019). General notes on the study: Peripheral blood samples were taken at the time of initial diagnosis, prior to any treatment. To identify TCR V-J signatures that set the groups apart, the researchers used a discovery cohort of more than 95 patients, made up of under 50 with Graves' ophthalmopathy and around 58 with stable Graves' hyperthyroidism. Prospective prediction of ophthalmopathy was tested in an independent validation cohort of fewer than 20 hyperthyroidism patients and 17 patients who later progressed to ophthalmopathy. For training and testing, the 80 to 100 patients in the discovery cohort were randomly divided in a 7:3 ratio. The study also compared thyroid tissue and blood T-cell repertoires from 5 to 7 Graves' hyperthyroidism patients. After blood sampling, hyperthyroidism patients were treated with methimazole at a starting dose of 30 mg daily, and ophthalmopathy patients were treated with high-dose intravenous methylprednisolone. According to the paper, TCR Vbeta CDR3 sequencing was carried out on around 140 peripheral blood samples, which came from 40 to 45 ophthalmopathy, 80 or so hyperthyroidism and about 17 progressor patients. Points the paper makes about the study in general: In validation, the model predicted progression to ophthalmopathy a median of roughly 6.1 months before onset, with approximately 68% sensitivity and around 76% specificity. Ophthalmopathy was separated from stable hyperthyroidism by a 13 V-J signature model, with 87.88% sensitivity and about 81% specificity obtained in cross-validation and 80%/75% obtained in testing. Most expanded thyroid clonotypes (frequency above 0.001) were also detected in blood, suggesting blood repertoires may reflect thyroid immune responses. No statistical method was used to fix the sample size in advance, and group allocation was not hidden from the investigators.

Amplification of TCR beta CDR3 regions was carried out from RNA transcripts. The first round of RT-PCR for the TCR CDR3 was performed with the HTBI primer set and the Qiagen OneStep RT-PCR kit. Libraries were constructed in a second round of multiplex PCR, after which size selection and purification were carried out. Libraries were sequenced paired-end with 100 bp reads on an Illumina HiSeq2000. Under the source paper's analysis protocol: SOAPnuke was used to process the raw data, throwing out any read that contained adapters or uncalled bases, had a mean Phred below 15, or lacked an exact constant-primer or identifier match. COPE v1.2.5 was used to merge the high-quality paired reads, and each unique nucleotide sequence was defined as a clonotype. MiTCR v1.1 was used to align the clonotypes against IMGT TRBV, TRBD and TRBJ reference segments. Analysis was restricted to V-J combinations with a frequency above 0.0001, which covered over 98% of repertoires. A TCS score was defined as the ratio between F50 (clonal expansion) and ExV (chaos), using BLOSUM62-based TCRdist between CDR3 peptides within each V-J. Welch's t-statistics and random forest reduced 514 V-J features to 10 to 15, which were used in a naive Bayes classifier (R e1071). Through fastp at Q25 and MiXCR, TCRdb rebuilt clones from the public reads, retaining in-frame beta chains. Each entry is one CDR3 protein sequence, shown with its most common DNA and genes. These V and J calls originate from TCRdb's pipeline instead of the authors' own analysis. This sample has approximately 600,000 distinct CDR3 sequences in its table, and about 15% of those were observed once. Almost 6% of the sample rests with the top ten.

This clonotype was seen at least ten times. Its antigen is currently not known. No base qualities exist here, and no much larger clone lies one base off it. From the cysteine up to the phenylalanine, the CDR3 has a length of 13 residues. Only the CDR3 region is kept as DNA, spanning 39 bases read in frame from base 1. Via the germline V gene (reference sequence), CDR1 is LNHDA and CDR2 SQIVND. V and J lose 6 bases and 4 bases, and a span of 12 bases separates them. The hyperthyroidism patients were between 18 and 65 years old and newly diagnosed, with a disease duration of less than 2 months. Patients with uncontrolled infections, other autoimmune diseases, pregnancy or lactation were excluded. Diagnoses were based on clinical symptoms, serum thyroxine and TRAb, thyroid ultrasound and orbital computed tomography. For progressor patients, blood was drawn at the first diagnosis of hyperthyroidism, before any ophthalmopathy symptoms had appeared. Ficoll-Paque density gradient centrifugation was used to isolate PBMCs from approximately 10 ml of fresh peripheral blood. Progressor patients were defined as those initially diagnosed with Graves' hyperthyroidism in whom ophthalmopathy developed during follow-up. Total RNA was extracted using Trizol reagent, and RNA quality was assessed on an Agilent 2100 Bioanalyzer.

The chain is made from TRBV19 and TRBJ2-5; the D segment could be TRBD1, given 7 matching bases. Sequencing was done on a sample of blood. The clonotype comes from a woman aged 25 to 39 with Graves' hyperthyroidism that later progressed to Graves' ophthalmopathy. The CDR3 protein sequence reads: CASRYRGGETQYF. The DNA reads as follows: TGTGCCAGTAGGTACAGGGGAGGAGAGACCCAGTACTTC.